This TCR beta chain was sequenced for a study of cytomegalovirus exposure and HLA in healthy donors. Broader study findings: Investigators reported approximately 150 TCR beta chains as tied to cytomegalovirus. Earlier findings revealed that most TCR beta V segments proved productive either about 87% or about 30% of the time. Upon later analysis, TCR association rates were observed to vary by HLA locus, being highest for DRB1 and lowest for HLA-C.

In the PCR, 60 Vbeta and 13 Jbeta primers were used. Measured with immunoSEQ multiplex PCR; TCRdb has only the in-frame clones, and not every one. There are some 120,000 clones in the sample; 60% to 75% occur only once, and nearly 6% lies in the top ten. Donors were nominally healthy when sampled, though unrecorded immune exposures were likely. The germline V gene encodes CDR1 SGHTA and CDR2 FQGNSA. V was clipped by 5 bases and J by 10 bases, with 15 bases between them. The CDR3 has 13 residues. Concerning this clone: Its antigen remains unidentified.

The receptor comes from a woman in her forties or fifties in good health and CMV-seropositive. Sequencing used PBMCs. The rearrangement uses TRBV7-2 and TRBJ2-1; either TRBD1 or TRBD2 may fit D (6 bases each). The CDR3 loop reads CASSVGGLGEQFF. The DNA for the CDR3 is TGTGCCAGCAGCGTAGGGGGGCTCGGGGAGCAGTTCTTC.